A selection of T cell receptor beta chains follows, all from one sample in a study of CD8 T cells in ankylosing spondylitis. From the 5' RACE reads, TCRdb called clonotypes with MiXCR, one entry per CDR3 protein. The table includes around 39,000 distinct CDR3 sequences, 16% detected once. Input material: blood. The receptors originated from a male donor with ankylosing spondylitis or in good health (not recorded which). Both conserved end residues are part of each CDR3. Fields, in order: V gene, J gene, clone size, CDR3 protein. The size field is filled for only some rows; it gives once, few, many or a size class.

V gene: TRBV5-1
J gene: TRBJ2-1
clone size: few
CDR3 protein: CASRPGRTSYNEQFF

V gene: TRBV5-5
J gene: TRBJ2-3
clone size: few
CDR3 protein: CASSSPSGRDTQYF

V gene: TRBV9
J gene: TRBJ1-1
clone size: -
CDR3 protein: CASSVIDRGEAFF

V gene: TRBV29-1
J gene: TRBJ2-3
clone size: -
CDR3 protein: CSVEEDRGHLDTQYF

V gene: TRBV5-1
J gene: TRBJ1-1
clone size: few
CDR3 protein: CASSTGQQNTEAFF

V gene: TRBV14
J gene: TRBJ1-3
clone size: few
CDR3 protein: CASSPTGFYSGNTIYF

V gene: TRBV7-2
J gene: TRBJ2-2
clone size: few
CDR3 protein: CASSLRADTGELFF

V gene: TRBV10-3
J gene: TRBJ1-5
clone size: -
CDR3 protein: CAIGGDGNQPQHF

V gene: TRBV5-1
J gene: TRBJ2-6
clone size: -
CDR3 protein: CASSLLGVGANVLTF

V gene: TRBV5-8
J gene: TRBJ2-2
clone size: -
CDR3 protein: CASSFVPGVTNTGELFF

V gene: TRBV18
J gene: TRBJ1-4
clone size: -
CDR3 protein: CASSPRRTAANEKLFF

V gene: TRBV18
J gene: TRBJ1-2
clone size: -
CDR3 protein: CASSPQGTGYGYTF

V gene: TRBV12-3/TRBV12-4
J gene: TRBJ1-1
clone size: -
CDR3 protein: CASSLFSGATEAFF

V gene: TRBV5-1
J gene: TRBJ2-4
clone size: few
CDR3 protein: CASSFVQGGDIQYF

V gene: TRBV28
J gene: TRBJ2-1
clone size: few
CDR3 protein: CASSLVRSYNEQFF

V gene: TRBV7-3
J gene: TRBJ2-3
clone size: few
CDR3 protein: CASAILHSTDTQYF

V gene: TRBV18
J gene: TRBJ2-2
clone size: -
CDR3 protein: CASLLTGELFF

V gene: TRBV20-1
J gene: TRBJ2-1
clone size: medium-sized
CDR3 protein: CSAPRQRNNEQFF

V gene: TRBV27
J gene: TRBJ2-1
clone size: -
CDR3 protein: CASSPSGGNEQFF

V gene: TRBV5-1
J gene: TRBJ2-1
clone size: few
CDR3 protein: CASSLRDADYNEQFF

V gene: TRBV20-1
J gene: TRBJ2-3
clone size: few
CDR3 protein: CSANARGPTDTQYF

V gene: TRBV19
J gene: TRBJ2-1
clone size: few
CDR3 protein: CASSIGQNNEQFF

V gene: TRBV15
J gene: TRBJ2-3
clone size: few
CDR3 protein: CATSRDPHRSGTQYF

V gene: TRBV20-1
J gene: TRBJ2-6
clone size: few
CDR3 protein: CSAIESGPSGANVLTF

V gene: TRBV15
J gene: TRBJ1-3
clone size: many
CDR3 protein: CATRLDRQPGNTIYF

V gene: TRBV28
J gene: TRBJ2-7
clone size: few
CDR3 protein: CASSPYPRTSGKREQYF

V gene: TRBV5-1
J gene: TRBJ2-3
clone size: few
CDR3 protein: CASSLDSSDTQYF

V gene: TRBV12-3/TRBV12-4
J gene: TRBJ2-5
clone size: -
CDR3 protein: CASSFKVETQYF

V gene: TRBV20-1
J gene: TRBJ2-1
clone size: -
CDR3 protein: CSARDKGGGNYNEQFF

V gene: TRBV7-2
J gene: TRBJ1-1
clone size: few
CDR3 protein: CASSFLGGLRTEAFF

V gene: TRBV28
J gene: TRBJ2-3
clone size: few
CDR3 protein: CASRGTGIDTDTQYF

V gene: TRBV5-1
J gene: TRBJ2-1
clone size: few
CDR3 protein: CASSLLYAGGKREQFF

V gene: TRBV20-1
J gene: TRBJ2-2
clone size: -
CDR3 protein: CSADERDTGELFF

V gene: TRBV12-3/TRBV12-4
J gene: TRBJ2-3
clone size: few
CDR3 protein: CASNLEGGLTDTQYF

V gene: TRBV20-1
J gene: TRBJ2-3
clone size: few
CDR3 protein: CSARVAGFTTDTQYF

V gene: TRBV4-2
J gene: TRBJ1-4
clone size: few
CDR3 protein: CASSHGQGAEKLFF

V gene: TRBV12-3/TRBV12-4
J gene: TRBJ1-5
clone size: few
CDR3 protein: CASSLGGKNQPQHF

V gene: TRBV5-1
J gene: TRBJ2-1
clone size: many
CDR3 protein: CASTPRLAGSEQFF

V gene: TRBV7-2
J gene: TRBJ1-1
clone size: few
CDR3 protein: CASSQDWNTEAFF

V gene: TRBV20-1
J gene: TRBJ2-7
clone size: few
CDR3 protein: CSARDLRGSPYEQYF

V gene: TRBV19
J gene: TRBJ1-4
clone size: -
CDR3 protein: CASSSPRLPLGEKLFF

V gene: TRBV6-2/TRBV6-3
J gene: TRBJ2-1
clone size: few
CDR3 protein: CASTSRDNPYNEQFF

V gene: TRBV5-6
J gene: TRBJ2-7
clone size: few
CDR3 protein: CASSYPGQPSYEQYF

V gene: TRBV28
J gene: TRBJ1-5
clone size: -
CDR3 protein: CASSFAPNQPQHF

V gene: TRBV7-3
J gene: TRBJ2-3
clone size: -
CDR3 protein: CASSSEADTQYF

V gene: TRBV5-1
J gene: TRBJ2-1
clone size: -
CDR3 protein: CASSSLGSGYNEQFF

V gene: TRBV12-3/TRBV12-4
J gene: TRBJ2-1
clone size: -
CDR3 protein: CASSPPRYNEQFF

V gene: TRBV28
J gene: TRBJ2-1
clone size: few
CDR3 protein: CASSRYEQFF

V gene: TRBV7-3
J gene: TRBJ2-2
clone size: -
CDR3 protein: CASSPQMAGTGELFF

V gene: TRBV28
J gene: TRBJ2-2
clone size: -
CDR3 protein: CASSPDRPGGELFF

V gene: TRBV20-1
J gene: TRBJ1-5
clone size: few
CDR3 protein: CSAGVHQGPQHF